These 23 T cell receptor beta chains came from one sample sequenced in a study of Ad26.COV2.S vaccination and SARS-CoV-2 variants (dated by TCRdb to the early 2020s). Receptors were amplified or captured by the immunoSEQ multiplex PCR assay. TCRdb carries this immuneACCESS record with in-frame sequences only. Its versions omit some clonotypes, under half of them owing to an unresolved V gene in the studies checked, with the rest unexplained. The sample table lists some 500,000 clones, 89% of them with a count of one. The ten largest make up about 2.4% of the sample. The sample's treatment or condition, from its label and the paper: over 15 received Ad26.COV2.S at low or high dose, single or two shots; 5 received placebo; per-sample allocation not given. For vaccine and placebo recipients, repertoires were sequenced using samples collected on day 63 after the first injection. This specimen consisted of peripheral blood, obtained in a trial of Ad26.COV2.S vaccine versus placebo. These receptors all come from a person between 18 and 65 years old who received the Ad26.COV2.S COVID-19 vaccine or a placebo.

The CDR3 loop reads CASSVRPPSYQETQYF. DNA of the CDR3: TGTGCCAGCAGTGTACGGCCTCCTTCGTACCAAGAGACCCAGTACTTC. The chain employs TRBV6-1 and TRBJ2-5; no firm D call. The CDR3 runs to 16 residues. CDR1 MNHNS and CDR2 SASEGT come from the germline V gene. Trimming pared 4 bases from V and 0 bases from J, leaving 15 bases between.

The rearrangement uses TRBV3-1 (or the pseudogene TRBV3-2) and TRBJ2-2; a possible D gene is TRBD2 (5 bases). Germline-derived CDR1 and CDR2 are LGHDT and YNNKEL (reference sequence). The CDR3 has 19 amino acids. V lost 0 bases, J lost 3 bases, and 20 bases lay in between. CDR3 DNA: TGTGCCAGCAGCCAAGACCCGGGGTACGCCGATAGTTACACCGGGGAGCTGTTTTTT. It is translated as CASSQDPGYADSYTGELFF.

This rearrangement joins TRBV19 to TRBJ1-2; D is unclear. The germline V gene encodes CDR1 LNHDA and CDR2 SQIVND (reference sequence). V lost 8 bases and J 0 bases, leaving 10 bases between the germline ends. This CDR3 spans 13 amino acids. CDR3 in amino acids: CASQRTTNYGYTF. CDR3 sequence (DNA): TGTGCCAGTCAACGGACGACTAACTATGGCTACACCTTC.

CDR3 coding DNA: TGTGCCAGCGAGAAGGGTTGGACCCCCGGGGCAGATACGCAGTATTTT. Translated, it gives CASEKGWTPGADTQYF. The J gene is TRBJ2-3, the V gene TRBV9; maybe TRBD2 (5 bases). Trimming removed 7 bases at V and 4 bases at J, with 22 bases between. This CDR3 region has 16 residues. Germline CDR1 is SGDLS and CDR2 is YYNGEE. The full variable domain, rest sourced from reference TRBV9 and TRBJ2-3, is DSGVTQTPKHLITATGQRVTLRCSPRSGDLSVYWYQQSLDQGLQFLIQYYNGEERAKGNILERFSAQQFPDLHSELNLSSLELGDSALYFCASEKGWTPGADTQYFGPGTRLTVL.

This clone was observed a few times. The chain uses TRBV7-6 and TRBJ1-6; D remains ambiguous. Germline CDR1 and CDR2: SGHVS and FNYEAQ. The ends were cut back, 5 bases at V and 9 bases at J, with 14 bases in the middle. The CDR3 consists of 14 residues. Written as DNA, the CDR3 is TGTGCCAGCAGCCCAACTAGATCGGGTTCACCCCTCCACTTT. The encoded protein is CASSPTRSGSPLHF.

CDR3: CASSQEGWGLAKNIQYF. The CDR3 nucleotides read TGTGCCAGCAGCCAAGAGGGGTGGGGACTAGCCAAAAACATTCAGTACTTC. V gene TRBV7-6 combines with J gene TRBJ2-4; a weak D match, TRBD2 (6 bases). V lost 5 bases to trimming and J lost 0 bases, with 17 bases between them. Germline V CDR1 and CDR2: SGHVS, FNYEAQ. CDR3 length: 17 amino acids.

CDR3 coding DNA: TGTGCCAGCAGCCATAGTAGCCGACAGGGATACCTCGAGCAGTACTTC. It specifies CASSHSSRQGYLEQYF. V is TRBV3-1 (or the pseudogene TRBV3-2) and J is TRBJ2-7; TRBD1 matches at 7 bases. The CDR3 covers 16 residues. The V gene's germline CDR1 is LGHDT and CDR2 YNNKEL (reference sequence). The ends lost 3 bases at V and 6 bases at J; junction bases unmatched: 14.

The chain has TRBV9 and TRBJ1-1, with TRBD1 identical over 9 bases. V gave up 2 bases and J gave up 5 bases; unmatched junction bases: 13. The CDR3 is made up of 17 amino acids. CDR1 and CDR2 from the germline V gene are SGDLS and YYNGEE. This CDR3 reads CASSVGIEQGAWTEAFF. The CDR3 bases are TGTGCCAGCAGCGTGGGGATCGAACAGGGGGCATGGACTGAAGCTTTCTTT. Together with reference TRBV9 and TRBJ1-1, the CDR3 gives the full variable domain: DSGVTQTPKHLITATGQRVTLRCSPRSGDLSVYWYQQSLDQGLQFLIQYYNGEERAKGNILERFSAQQFPDLHSELNLSSLELGDSALYFCASSVGIEQGAWTEAFFGQGTRLTVV.

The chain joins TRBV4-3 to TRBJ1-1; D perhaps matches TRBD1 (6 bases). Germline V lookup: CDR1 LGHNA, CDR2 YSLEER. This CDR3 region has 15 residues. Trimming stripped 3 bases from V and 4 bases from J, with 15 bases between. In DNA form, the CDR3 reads TGCGCCAGCAGCCAGGGGACCGGACAGAGCACTGAAGCTTTCTTT. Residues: CASSQGTGQSTEAFF.

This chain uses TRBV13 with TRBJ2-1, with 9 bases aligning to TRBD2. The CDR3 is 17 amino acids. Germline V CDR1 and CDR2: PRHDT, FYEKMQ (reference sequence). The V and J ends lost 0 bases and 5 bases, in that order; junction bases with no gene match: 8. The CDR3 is CASSLGWASGKNNEQFF. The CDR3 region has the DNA TGTGCCAGCAGCTTAGGATGGGCTAGCGGGAAAAACAATGAGCAGTTCTTC.

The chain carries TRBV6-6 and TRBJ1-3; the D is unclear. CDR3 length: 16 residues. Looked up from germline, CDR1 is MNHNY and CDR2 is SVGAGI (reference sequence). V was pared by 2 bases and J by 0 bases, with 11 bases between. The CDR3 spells CASSYTLRFSGNTIYF. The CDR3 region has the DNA TGTGCCAGCAGTTACACCTTAAGGTTCTCTGGAAACACCATATATTTT.

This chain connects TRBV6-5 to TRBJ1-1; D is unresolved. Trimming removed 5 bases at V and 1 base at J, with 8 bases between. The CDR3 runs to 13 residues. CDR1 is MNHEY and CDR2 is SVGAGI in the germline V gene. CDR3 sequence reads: CASSNEQNTEAFF. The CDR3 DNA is TGTGCCAGCAGTAACGAACAGAACACTGAAGCTTTCTTT.

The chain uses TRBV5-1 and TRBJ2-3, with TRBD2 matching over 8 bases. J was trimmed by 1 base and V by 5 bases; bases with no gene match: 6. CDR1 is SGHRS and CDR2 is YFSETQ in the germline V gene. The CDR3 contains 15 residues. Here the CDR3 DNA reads TGCGCCAGCAGTAGCGGGGAATGGGGCACAGATACGCAGTATTTT. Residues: CASSSGEWGTDTQYF.

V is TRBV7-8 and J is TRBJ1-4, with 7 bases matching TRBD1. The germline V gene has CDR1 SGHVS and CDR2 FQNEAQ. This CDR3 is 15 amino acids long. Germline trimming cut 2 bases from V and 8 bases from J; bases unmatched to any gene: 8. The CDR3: CASSLWTGGGEKLFF. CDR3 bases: TGTGCCAGCAGCTTATGGACAGGAGGAGGGGAAAAACTGTTTTTT.

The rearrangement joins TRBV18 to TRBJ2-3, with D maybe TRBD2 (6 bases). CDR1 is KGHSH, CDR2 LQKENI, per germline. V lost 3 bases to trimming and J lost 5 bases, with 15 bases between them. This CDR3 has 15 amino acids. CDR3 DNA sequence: TGTGCCAGCTCACCCTCCGCAGGGACTCGAGATACGCAGTATTTT. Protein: CASSPSAGTRDTQYF.

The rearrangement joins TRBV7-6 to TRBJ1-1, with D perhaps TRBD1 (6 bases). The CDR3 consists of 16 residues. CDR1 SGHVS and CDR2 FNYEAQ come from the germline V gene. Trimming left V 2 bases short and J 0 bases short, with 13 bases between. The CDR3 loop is CASSLLTTGMNTEAFF. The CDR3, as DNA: TGTGCCAGCAGCTTACTGACGACAGGCATGAACACTGAAGCTTTCTTT.

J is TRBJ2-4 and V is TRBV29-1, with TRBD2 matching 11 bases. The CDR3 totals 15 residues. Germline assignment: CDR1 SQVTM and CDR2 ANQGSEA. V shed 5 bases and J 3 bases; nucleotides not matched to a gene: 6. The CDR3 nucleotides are TGCAGCGTTCATGGGACTAGCGGTGGCAAAAACATTCAGTACTTC. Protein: CSVHGTSGGKNIQYF.

The CDR3 loop is CASIKDNPTNEKLFF. CDR3 in DNA: TGTGCCAGCATTAAGGACAACCCAACTAATGAAAAACTGTTTTTT. The chain employs TRBV2 and TRBJ1-4, with D perhaps TRBD1 (5 bases). Germline assignment: CDR1 SNHLY and CDR2 FYNNEI. Deletions cut 7 bases from V and 0 bases from J, with 12 bases between. The CDR3 spans 15 residues.

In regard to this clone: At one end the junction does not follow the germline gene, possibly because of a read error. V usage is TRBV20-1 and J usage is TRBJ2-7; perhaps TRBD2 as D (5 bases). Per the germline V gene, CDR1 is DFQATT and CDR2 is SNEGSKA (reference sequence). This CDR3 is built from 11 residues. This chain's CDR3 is CSARAPGTEGF. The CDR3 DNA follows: TGCAGTGCTAGAGCCCCCGGAACCGAGGGTTTC.

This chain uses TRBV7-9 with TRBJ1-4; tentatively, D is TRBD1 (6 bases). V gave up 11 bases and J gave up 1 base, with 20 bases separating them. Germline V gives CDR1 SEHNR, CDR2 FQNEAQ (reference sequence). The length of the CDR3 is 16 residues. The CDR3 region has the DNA TGTGCCGTACAGGACAGCAATTTATTAACTAATGAAAAACTGTTTTTT. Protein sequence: CAVQDSNLLTNEKLFF.

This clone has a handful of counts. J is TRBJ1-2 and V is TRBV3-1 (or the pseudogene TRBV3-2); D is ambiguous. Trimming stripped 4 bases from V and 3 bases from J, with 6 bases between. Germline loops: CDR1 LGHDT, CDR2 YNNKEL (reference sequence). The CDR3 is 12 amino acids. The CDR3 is CASSPGDYGYTF. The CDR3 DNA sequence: TGTGCCAGCAGCCCCGGCGACTATGGCTACACCTTC.

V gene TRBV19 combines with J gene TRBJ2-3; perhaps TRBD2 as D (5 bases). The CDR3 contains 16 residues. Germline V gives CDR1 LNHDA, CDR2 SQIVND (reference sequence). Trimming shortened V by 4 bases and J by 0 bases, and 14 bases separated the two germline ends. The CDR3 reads CASSTTGRASTDTQYF. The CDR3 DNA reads TGTGCCAGTAGTACTACCGGGCGGGCTAGCACAGATACGCAGTATTTT. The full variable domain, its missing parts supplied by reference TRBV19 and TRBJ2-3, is DGGITQSPKYLFRKEGQNVTLSCEQNLNHDAMYWYRQDPGQGLRLIYYSQIVNDFQKGDIAEGYSVSREKKESFPLTVTSAQKNPTAFYLCASSTTGRASTDTQYFGPGTRLTVL.

CDR3 region: CASSLLAGSEEQYF. The CDR3 nucleotides read TGTGCCAGCAGCCTACTAGCGGGGTCTGAGGAGCAGTACTTC. The chain uses TRBV5-4 and TRBJ2-7; TRBD2 matches at 10 bases. This CDR3 comprises 14 residues. Germline lookup yields CDR1 SGHNT and CDR2 YYREEE (reference sequence). Trimming removed 4 bases from V and 7 bases from J; junction bases left unmatched: 8. The full variable domain, completed using reference TRBV5-4 and TRBJ2-7, is ETGVTQSPTHLIKTRGQQVTLRCSSQSGHNTVSWYQQALGQGPQFIFQYYREEENGRGNFPPRFSGLQFPNYSSELNVNALELDDSALYLCASSLLAGSEEQYFGPGTRLTVT.